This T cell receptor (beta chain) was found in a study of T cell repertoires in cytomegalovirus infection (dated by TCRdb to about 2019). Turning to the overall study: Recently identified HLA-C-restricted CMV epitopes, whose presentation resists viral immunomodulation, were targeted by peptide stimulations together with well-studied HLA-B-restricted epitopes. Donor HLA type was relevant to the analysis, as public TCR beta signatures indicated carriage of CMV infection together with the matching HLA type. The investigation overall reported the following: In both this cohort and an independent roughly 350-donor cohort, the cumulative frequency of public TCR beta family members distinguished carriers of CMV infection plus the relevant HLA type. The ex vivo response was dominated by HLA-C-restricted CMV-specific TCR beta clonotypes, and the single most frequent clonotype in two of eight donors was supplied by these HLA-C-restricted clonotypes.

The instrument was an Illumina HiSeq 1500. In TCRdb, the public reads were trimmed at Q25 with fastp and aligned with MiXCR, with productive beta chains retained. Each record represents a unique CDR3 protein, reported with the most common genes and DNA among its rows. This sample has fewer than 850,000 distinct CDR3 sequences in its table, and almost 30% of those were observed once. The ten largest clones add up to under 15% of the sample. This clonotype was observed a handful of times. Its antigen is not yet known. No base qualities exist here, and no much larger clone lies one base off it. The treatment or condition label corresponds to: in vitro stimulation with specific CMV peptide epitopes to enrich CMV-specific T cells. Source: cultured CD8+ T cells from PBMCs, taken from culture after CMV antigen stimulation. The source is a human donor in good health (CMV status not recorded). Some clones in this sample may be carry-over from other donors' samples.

The DNA sequence is as follows: TGTGCCAGCAGCTTAGCGGAATATAGCAATCAGCCCCAGCATTTT. The translation is CASSLAEYSNQPQHF. The receptor chain draws on TRBV7-9 and TRBJ1-5, with no reliable assignment of the D segment. Taken from cysteine to phenylalanine, the CDR3 has 15 residues. The kept DNA is CDR3 alone, 45 bases in frame from the first base. V gives up 0 bases and J gives up 0 bases, and the segment between their germline ends measures 6 bases. CDR1 is given as SEHNR and CDR2 as FQNEAQ, both from the germline V gene (reference sequence).